This section outlines one T cell receptor (beta chain) sequence together with its context. Its antigen remains unidentified. Generation of TCR beta cDNA was performed by 5'RACE template switching incorporating UMIs. TCRdb derives one entry per CDR3 protein from the 5' RACE reads, leaving out DNA. The sample holds approximately 550,000 distinct CDR3 sequences. The CDR3 sequence is 17 residues long. Germline CDR1 reads LGHDT; CDR2 reads YNNKEL (reference sequence). This sample is part of a study of T cells expressing NK-cell markers. Across the study: Beta-chain profiling covered CD3+CD56+NKG2C+, CD3+CD56+NKG2C- and CD3+CD56-NKG2C+ sorted subsets.

Findings of the study overall: Top CD8+ clonotypes included the dominant CD3+CD56+NKG2C+ clonotypes in 5 or 6 donors. There were a few donors in whom these clonotypes also led the CD3+CD56-NKG2C+ fraction.

The chain recombines TRBV3-1 with TRBJ2-1; TCRdb reports TRBD2, a call that lacks DNA to check it against. The sequenced sample was blood T cells: a sorted CD56 or NKG2C T cell subset, CD4+ or CD8+ T cells, or bulk PBMC T cells (not recorded which). The receptor comes from a man aged 18 to 30 in good health. The CDR3 sequence: CASSLARVGREGNEQFF.